This TCR beta chain was observed in a study of cytomegalovirus exposure and HLA in healthy donors. Findings and caveats of the study: Sequences of the TCR beta chain were said to predict the HLA-A and HLA-B alleles of most subjects accurately. An analysis done earlier found most TCR beta V segments productive about 90% or about 30% of the time.

Turning to this clone: The antigen remains unidentified.

Germline CDR1 KGHSH, CDR2 LQKENI. V shed 0 bases and J 6 bases; nucleotides not matched to a gene: 3. CDR3 size: 14 residues. It was with 60 Vbeta and 13 Jbeta primers that the PCR ran. The protocol was immunoSEQ multiplex PCR, while the TCRdb copy is restricted to in-frame clones and leaves out a portion. This table lists approximately 52,000 clones. V gene TRBV18 combines with J gene TRBJ2-3; 7 positions agree with TRBD2. Sequencing used PBMCs. This sequence originates from a man aged 45-65 years in good health and CMV-seropositive. This chain's CDR3 is CASSPPAGADTQYF. The CDR3, as DNA: TGTGCCAGCTCACCACCGGCGGGAGCGGATACGCAGTATTTT.